This T cell receptor beta chain was sequenced in a study of cytomegalovirus exposure and HLA in healthy donors. Primers: 60 Vbeta forward and 13 Jbeta reverse. Produced via immunoSEQ multiplex PCR; TCRdb's table is partial and in-frame only. The sample comprises 200,000 to 250,000 clones, less than 85% of which are singletons, and roughly 0.62% rests with the top ten. V lost 3 bases, J lost 2 bases, and 8 bases stayed unmatched. Looked up from germline, CDR1 is SGHRS and CDR2 is YFSETQ. This CDR3 has 16 amino acids. The V gene is TRBV5-1, the J gene TRBJ2-1; 7 positions agree with TRBD2. Material: PBMCs. This receptor was obtained from a young man in good health and CMV-seronegative. The CDR3 loop is CASSSYTSAPYNEQFF. The CDR3 region has the DNA TGCGCCAGCAGCTCATACACTAGCGCGCCCTACAATGAGCAGTTCTTC. The full variable domain, its missing parts supplied by reference TRBV5-1 and TRBJ2-1, is KAGVTQTPRYLIKTRGQQVTLSCSPISGHRSVSWYQQTPGQGLQFLFEYFSETQRNKGNFPGRFSGRQFSNSRSEMNVSTLELGDSALYLCASSSYTSAPYNEQFFGPGTRLTVL.